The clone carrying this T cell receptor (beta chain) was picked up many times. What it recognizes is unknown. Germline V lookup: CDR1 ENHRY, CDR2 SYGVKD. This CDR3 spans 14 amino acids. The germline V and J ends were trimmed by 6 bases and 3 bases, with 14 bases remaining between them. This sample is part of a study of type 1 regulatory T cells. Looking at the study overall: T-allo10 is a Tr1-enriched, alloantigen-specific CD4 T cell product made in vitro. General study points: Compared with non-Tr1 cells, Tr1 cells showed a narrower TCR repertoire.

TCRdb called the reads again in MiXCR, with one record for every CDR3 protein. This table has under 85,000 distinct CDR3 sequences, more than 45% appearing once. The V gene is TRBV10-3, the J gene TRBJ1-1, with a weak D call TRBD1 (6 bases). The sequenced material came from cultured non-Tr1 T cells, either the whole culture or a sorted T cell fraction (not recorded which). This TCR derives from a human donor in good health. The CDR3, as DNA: TGTGCCATCAGGAAAGGACAGAGAGACACTGAAGCTTTCTTT. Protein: CAIRKGQRDTEAFF.